The rows below give T cell receptor beta chains drawn from one sample of a study of cytomegalovirus exposure and HLA in healthy donors. Produced via immunoSEQ multiplex PCR; TCRdb's table is partial and in-frame only. Among roughly 250,000 clones listed, roughly 70% were seen once. Material for sequencing was PBMCs. The receptors come from a female donor in good health and CMV-seronegative. Each CDR3 is given without its conserved first and last residue.

>TRBJ2-5|TRBV6-5
ASSYSPGQGIQY
>TRBJ1-1|TRBV4-1
ASSQGSGTGDTEAF
>TRBJ1-3|TRBV6-5
ASSYDSSGNTIY
>TRBJ1-1|TRBV5-1
ASSPGTGWGAF
>TRBJ2-1|TRBV10-2
ASSLAMGLEQF
>TRBJ1-2|TRBV6-4
ASSDGNDYGYT
>TRBJ2-7|TRBV7-9
ASSSGLAGVQPYEQY
>TRBJ1-4|TRBV6-1
ASASGGTNEKLF
>TRBJ2-1|TRBV28
ASSPHHSYLSYNEQF
>TRBJ1-5|TRBV27
ASSPDRISNQPQH
>TRBJ2-3|TRBV4-1
ASSHPVADTQY
>TRBJ2-1|TRBV27
ASSLSQGNEQF
>TRBJ2-7|TRBV18
ASSPGPEQY
>TRBJ2-3|TRBV7-6
ASSYLFPGGTDTQY
>TRBJ1-1|TRBV11-3
ASSYDMNTEAF
>TRBJ1-1|TRBV19
ASSIWGVHTEAF
>TRBJ2-3|TRBV2
ASIWGAGGVDTQY
>NA|TRBV11-1
ASSSGRNEQY
>TRBJ2-3|TRBV5-1
ASSPGTSGRGRDTQY
>TRBJ2-4|TRBV9
ASSSGTSQNIQY
>TRBJ1-2|TRBV2
ASSPPFGTDLYGYT
>TRBJ2-1|TRBV5-8
ASSLGLLSSYNEQF
>TRBJ1-4|TRBV18
ASSPGQGIEKLF
>TRBJ1-2|TRBV5-1
ASSPGQGIYGYT
>TRBJ1-1|TRBV6-1
ASTTGTGGTEAF
>TRBJ1-2|TRBV5-4
ASSFTGGDGYT
>TRBJ2-5|TRBV2
ASSDQGETQY
>TRBJ1-2|TRBV9
ASSDLGQGGFGYT
>TRBJ1-2|TRBV28
ASSLGAGYGYT
>TRBJ2-3|TRBV6-1
ASSPLRGTDTQY
>TRBJ2-2|TRBV4-2
ASSQALSGFTGELF
>TRBJ1-5|TRBV6-6
ASTTGERRRPQH
>TRBJ2-3|TRBV5-1
ASTRTSPVTDTQY
>TRBJ2-7|TRBV5-1
ASSVKGGQGTYEQY
>TRBJ2-7|TRBV25-1
ASSELSGYSYEQY
>TRBJ2-3|TRBV7-6
ASSSLAGGPDTQY
>TRBJ2-3|TRBV15
GTSGSRVASDTQY
>TRBJ2-5|TRBV5-1
ASSDSGVGETQY
>TRBJ1-5|TRBV28
ASSSPGQDLYSNQPQH
>TRBJ1-2|TRBV4-2
ASTNLLPLKSSDGYT
>NA|TRBV4-1
ASSDQGQRVDEQY
>TRBJ2-7|TRBV9
ASSVGWDRAYEQY
>TRBJ2-1|TRBV28
ASNLGGTGGIGEQF
>TRBJ2-7|TRBV5-4
ASSSSGTGTSYEQY
>TRBJ2-2|TRBV7-7
ASSPDRANTGELF
>TRBJ2-7|TRBV9
ASSAPGAGNYEQY
>TRBJ2-6|TRBV10-3
AISGARVGANVLT
>TRBJ1-1|TRBV5-1
ASSLRTGTGGRAF
>TRBJ2-1|TRBV28
ASSLKPGPYNEQF
>TRBJ2-7|TRBV5-6
ASSLGQGGYEQY
>TRBJ2-3|TRBV7-9
ASSLTRLGTTDTQY
>TRBJ2-1|TRBV7-9
ASSPKPVAGGVDEQF
>TRBJ2-1|TRBV18
ASSVLAGDSYNEQF
>TRBJ2-3|TRBV6-4
ASSDRRDTQY
>TRBJ2-5|TRBV9
ASSVATSRQETQY
>TRBJ2-1|TRBV1
TAISGNEQF
>TRBJ1-3|TRBV2
ASTDRISGNTIY
>TRBJ2-1|TRBV7-2
ASSLLLAGVYEQF
>TRBJ2-3|TRBV5-1
ASSLDSVGAQY
>TRBJ2-7|TRBV7-7
ASSPAPGLEQY